This T cell receptor (beta chain) was observed in a study of shared clonotypes between healthy human individuals. This CDR3 contains 15 residues. The germline V and J ends were trimmed by 6 bases and 0 bases, with 12 bases remaining between them. Germline CDR1 and CDR2: ENHRY and SYGVKD. Scientists sequenced DNA from unsorted PBMC on ten immunoSEQ deep assay plates. Source study methods: Filtering differed for immunoSEQ, which gave only junction sequences without quality scores. Clones were read by immunoSEQ multiplex PCR, and TCRdb kept only the in-frame ones, dropping some. Clonal size and the V and J genes are those of that table, whereas D and trimming came from the DNA. The table includes roughly 510,000 clones, 60% to 80% detected once.

This clonotype was sampled from a woman aged 40-49 years in good health. Some clones in this sample may be carry-over from other donors' samples. Sequenced material: PBMCs. The chain joins TRBV10-3 to TRBJ2-1, with D possibly being TRBD1 or TRBD2 (6 bases each). The CDR3 region is CAISKGGSSYNEQFF. CDR3 DNA sequence: TGTGCCATCAGCAAAGGGGGGAGCTCCTACAATGAGCAGTTCTTC.